The entry below describes one T cell receptor beta chain. Its cognate antigen is unknown. Germline CDR1 is LNHDA and CDR2 is SQIVND (reference sequence). V gave up 5 bases and J gave up 6 bases; unmatched junction bases: 14. CDR3 length: 17 residues. This entry belongs to a study of cytomegalovirus exposure and HLA in healthy donors. Overall study: Drawn from HLA-typed donors, 65 million to 100 million unique TCRs were held in an early data release. Whole-study results and caveats: DRB1 had the most TCR associations and HLA-C the fewest, a later analysis found, with rates varying by HLA locus. Per a prior analysis, the majority of TCR beta V segments were productive roughly 90% or roughly 30% of the time.

PCR used 60 Vbeta primers and 13 Jbeta primers. The repertoire was sequenced with immunoSEQ multiplex PCR; TCRdb's copy has only in-frame clones and lacks some. The record lists 85,000 or so clones, of which the ten most abundant hold around 1.1%. This receptor was identified in a woman aged 25 to 39 in good health and CMV-seronegative. V and J are TRBV19 and TRBJ2-7, with TRBD2 matching over 12 bases. Sequenced: PBMCs. CDR3 DNA: TGTGCCAGTAGTCCACAACTAGGACTAGCGGGGAGAAGCGAGCAGTACTTC. It encodes CASSPQLGLAGRSEQYF.